A selection of T cell receptor beta chains follows, all from one sample in a study of OX40 agonist ivuxolimab in advanced cancers. Measured with immunoSEQ multiplex PCR; TCRdb has only the in-frame clones, and not every one. The sample shows approximately 80,000 clones, 90% to 95% of them seen only once. Material: CD4+ or CD8+ T cells sorted from blood, obtained in a trial of the OX40 agonist ivuxolimab. These receptor sequences come from an adult with an advanced solid tumor such as melanoma, head and neck, liver or kidney cancer. CDR3s include the opening cysteine and the closing phenylalanine or tryptophan. The order of the fields is J gene, D gene, V gene, clone size, CDR3 protein, CDR3 DNA. A D gene is named only where the DNA matches it firmly. Expanded clones are given a class, and other clones once, few, many or no size at all.

j_gene: TRBJ2-3; d_gene: .; v_gene: TRBV9; abundance: .; CDR3aa: CASSSDHPDTQYF; CDR3nt: TGTGCCAGCAGCTCGGACCATCCCGATACGCAGTATTTT
j_gene: TRBJ2-1; d_gene: .; v_gene: TRBV27; abundance: .; CDR3aa: CASSLSTRVREFF; CDR3nt: TGTGCCAGCAGTTTATCGACGCGGGTGAGGGAGTTCTTC
j_gene: TRBJ1-2; d_gene: TRBD1; v_gene: TRBV2; abundance: .; CDR3aa: CASNLIQGARGYTF; CDR3nt: TGTGCCAGCAACTTAATACAGGGGGCGCGGGGCTACACCTTC
j_gene: TRBJ2-1; d_gene: TRBD1; v_gene: TRBV6-5; abundance: .; CDR3aa: CASSRPGQGYNEQFF; CDR3nt: TGTGCCAGCAGCCGACCGGGACAGGGATACAATGAGCAGTTCTTC
j_gene: TRBJ1-1; d_gene: .; v_gene: TRBV6-5; abundance: .; CDR3aa: CASSYWAGRIDTEAFF; CDR3nt: TGTGCCAGCAGTTACTGGGCAGGGAGGATAGACACTGAAGCTTTCTTT
j_gene: TRBJ1-2; d_gene: .; v_gene: TRBV4-2; abundance: few; CDR3aa: CASSQDPFTPYGYTF; CDR3nt: TGTGCCAGCAGCCAAGATCCATTTACCCCTTATGGCTACACCTTC
j_gene: TRBJ2-1; d_gene: TRBD2; v_gene: TRBV7-2; abundance: .; CDR3aa: CASSPGGALNEQFF; CDR3nt: TGTGCCAGCAGCCCCGGGGGGGCCTTGAATGAGCAGTTCTTC
j_gene: TRBJ1-6; d_gene: TRBD1; v_gene: TRBV7-9; abundance: .; CDR3aa: CASSLSGQGNSPLHF; CDR3nt: TGTGCCAGCAGCTTGTCAGGACAGGGAAATTCACCCCTCCACTTT
j_gene: TRBJ1-5; d_gene: TRBD1; v_gene: TRBV28; abundance: .; CDR3aa: CASSSLSGTGGARGNQPQHF; CDR3nt: TGTGCCAGCAGTTCCCTGAGCGGGACAGGGGGCGCTCGGGGCAATCAGCCCCAGCATTTT
j_gene: TRBJ2-2; d_gene: TRBD2; v_gene: TRBV5-1; abundance: .; CDR3aa: CASSLSLGGTGELFF; CDR3nt: TGCGCCAGCAGCTTGTCTTTGGGAGGGACCGGGGAGCTGTTTTTT
j_gene: TRBJ1-2; d_gene: TRBD1; v_gene: TRBV28; abundance: .; CDR3aa: CASSVGTGGEYGYTF; CDR3nt: TGTGCCAGCAGTGTCGGGACAGGGGGCGAATATGGCTACACCTTC
j_gene: TRBJ1-1; d_gene: .; v_gene: TRBV25-1; abundance: .; CDR3aa: CAGRSGDTEAFF; CDR3nt: TGTGCCGGCCGATCGGGGGACACTGAAGCTTTCTTT
j_gene: TRBJ1-4; d_gene: .; v_gene: TRBV6-5; abundance: .; CDR3aa: CASLGRNEKLFF; CDR3nt: TGTGCCAGTCTTGGACGGAATGAAAAACTGTTTTTT
j_gene: TRBJ2-5; d_gene: TRBD2; v_gene: TRBV5-1; abundance: .; CDR3aa: CASRGEETQYF; CDR3nt: TGCGCCAGCCGGGGGGAAGAGACCCAGTACTTC
j_gene: TRBJ2-2; d_gene: .; v_gene: TRBV27; abundance: .; CDR3aa: CASRREGNTGELFF; CDR3nt: TGTGCCAGCAGAAGGGAAGGGAACACCGGGGAGCTGTTTTTT
j_gene: TRBJ2-3; d_gene: TRBD2; v_gene: TRBV5-1; abundance: .; CDR3aa: CASSLVGGSIDTQYF; CDR3nt: TGCGCCAGCAGCTTGGTCGGCGGGAGCATAGATACGCAGTATTTT
j_gene: TRBJ2-5; d_gene: .; v_gene: TRBV11-3; abundance: .; CDR3aa: CASSPTINQETQYF; CDR3nt: TGTGCCAGCAGCCCAACAATTAACCAAGAGACCCAGTACTTC
j_gene: TRBJ1-2; d_gene: TRBD1; v_gene: TRBV28; abundance: .; CDR3aa: CASRTGNFFYGYTF; CDR3nt: TGTGCCAGCAGGACAGGGAATTTTTTCTATGGCTACACCTTC
j_gene: TRBJ1-5; d_gene: .; v_gene: TRBV19; abundance: .; CDR3aa: CASSRGSPNQPQHF; CDR3nt: TGTGCCAGTAGTAGGGGGTCCCCCAATCAGCCCCAGCATTTT
j_gene: TRBJ2-4; d_gene: TRBD1; v_gene: TRBV29-1; abundance: .; CDR3aa: CSVEGQGESIQYF; CDR3nt: TGCAGCGTTGAAGGGCAGGGGGAGAGCATTCAGTACTTC
j_gene: TRBJ2-3; d_gene: .; v_gene: TRBV27; abundance: .; CDR3aa: CASSLSGRPDTQYF; CDR3nt: TGTGCCAGCAGTTTAAGTGGGCGACCGGATACGCAGTATTTT
j_gene: TRBJ2-2; d_gene: .; v_gene: TRBV10-3; abundance: few; CDR3aa: CAISDSRGTGELFF; CDR3nt: TGTGCCATCAGTGATTCGAGGGGCACCGGGGAGCTGTTTTTT
j_gene: TRBJ2-3; d_gene: .; v_gene: TRBV7-2; abundance: .; CDR3aa: CASRLGAGADTQYF; CDR3nt: TGTGCCAGCCGCCTCGGCGCGGGGGCCGATACGCAGTATTTT
j_gene: TRBJ2-2; d_gene: .; v_gene: TRBV28; abundance: .; CDR3aa: CASSSASGELFF; CDR3nt: TGTGCCAGCAGTTCCGCTAGCGGGGAGCTGTTTTTT
j_gene: TRBJ1-1; d_gene: TRBD1; v_gene: TRBV6-5; abundance: .; CDR3aa: CASSYSIPKQGKAFF; CDR3nt: TGTGCCAGCAGTTACTCGATTCCCAAACAGGGGAAAGCTTTCTTT
j_gene: TRBJ2-3; d_gene: .; v_gene: TRBV12-5; abundance: .; CDR3aa: CASGLGVFTDTQYF; CDR3nt: TGTGCTAGTGGTTTAGGAGTTTTCACAGATACGCAGTATTTT
j_gene: TRBJ1-1; d_gene: .; v_gene: TRBV5-4; abundance: .; CDR3aa: CASSFAGGDEAFF; CDR3nt: TGTGCCAGCAGCTTTGCCGGGGGCGATGAAGCTTTCTTT
j_gene: TRBJ2-5; d_gene: .; v_gene: TRBV7-6; abundance: .; CDR3aa: CASSRQRGQETQYF; CDR3nt: TGTGCCAGCAGCCGACAAAGGGGCCAAGAGACCCAGTACTTC
j_gene: TRBJ1-5; d_gene: .; v_gene: TRBV7-2; abundance: once; CDR3aa: CASSLGILLQQPQHF; CDR3nt: TGTGCCAGCAGCTTAGGGATCCTACTCCAACAGCCCCAGCATTTT
j_gene: TRBJ2-1; d_gene: .; v_gene: TRBV11-2; abundance: .; CDR3aa: CASSPRGSEGGEQFF; CDR3nt: TGTGCCAGCAGCCCCCGGGGTTCCGAGGGGGGTGAGCAGTTCTTC
j_gene: TRBJ1-1; d_gene: .; v_gene: TRBV7-5; abundance: .; CDR3aa: CVRSPILQGRSEAFF; CDR3nt: TGTGTCAGAAGCCCAATTCTACAGGGAAGAAGTGAAGCTTTCTTT
j_gene: TRBJ2-1; d_gene: .; v_gene: TRBV7-2; abundance: .; CDR3aa: CASKTEPHPYNEQFF; CDR3nt: TGTGCCAGCAAAACGGAGCCCCACCCCTACAATGAGCAGTTCTTC
j_gene: TRBJ1-2; d_gene: .; v_gene: TRBV28; abundance: .; CDR3aa: CASSPGIDFGGYTF; CDR3nt: TGTGCCAGCAGTCCAGGGATAGATTTTGGTGGCTACACCTTC
j_gene: TRBJ2-5; d_gene: TRBD2; v_gene: TRBV19; abundance: .; CDR3aa: CASSTLAGGQETQYF; CDR3nt: TGTGCCAGTAGTACACTAGCGGGAGGGCAAGAGACCCAGTACTTC
j_gene: TRBJ2-3; d_gene: TRBD1; v_gene: TRBV2; abundance: .; CDR3aa: CASSRDRGGTDTQYF; CDR3nt: TGTGCCAGCAGTCGTGACAGGGGGGGGACAGATACGCAGTATTTT
j_gene: TRBJ1-5; d_gene: .; v_gene: TRBV28; abundance: .; CDR3aa: CASSSTVGEPQHF; CDR3nt: TGTGCCAGCAGCTCCACGGTGGGGGAGCCCCAGCATTTT
j_gene: TRBJ2-7; d_gene: TRBD1; v_gene: TRBV28; abundance: .; CDR3aa: CASRLRTGRYEQYF; CDR3nt: TGTGCTAGCAGGCTCAGGACAGGGAGGTACGAGCAGTACTTC
j_gene: TRBJ1-4; d_gene: TRBD1; v_gene: TRBV7-8; abundance: .; CDR3aa: CASSLDRDEKLFF; CDR3nt: TGTGCCAGCAGCTTGGACAGGGATGAAAAACTGTTTTTT
j_gene: TRBJ1-1; d_gene: .; v_gene: TRBV4-2; abundance: once; CDR3aa: CASSQDGQNTEAFF; CDR3nt: TGTGCCAGCAGCCAAGATGGACAAAACACTGAAGCTTTCTTT
j_gene: TRBJ2-5; d_gene: TRBD2; v_gene: TRBV4-1; abundance: .; CDR3aa: CASSGLAGVATQYF; CDR3nt: TGCGCCAGCAGCGGACTAGCGGGAGTGGCGACCCAGTACTTC
j_gene: TRBJ2-5; d_gene: TRBD1; v_gene: TRBV6-1; abundance: few; CDR3aa: CASSTTGNQETQYF; CDR3nt: TGTGCCAGCAGCACGACAGGGAACCAAGAGACCCAGTACTTC
j_gene: TRBJ2-2; d_gene: .; v_gene: TRBV6-5; abundance: .; CDR3aa: CASRRGDTGELFF; CDR3nt: TGTGCCAGCAGACGAGGGGACACCGGGGAGCTGTTTTTT
j_gene: TRBJ2-1; d_gene: TRBD2; v_gene: TRBV7-3; abundance: .; CDR3aa: CASSPWGGGSSYNEQFF; CDR3nt: TGTGCCAGCAGCCCCTGGGGCGGGGGGAGCTCCTACAATGAGCAGTTCTTC
j_gene: TRBJ1-1; d_gene: .; v_gene: TRBV19; abundance: .; CDR3aa: CASRDLGGLNTEAFF; CDR3nt: TGTGCCAGTAGGGACCTGGGGGGATTGAACACTGAAGCTTTCTTT
j_gene: TRBJ2-7; d_gene: .; v_gene: TRBV7-9; abundance: .; CDR3aa: CASSSVGTSYEQYF; CDR3nt: TGTGCCAGCAGCTCGGTAGGGACCTCCTACGAGCAGTACTTC
j_gene: TRBJ2-7; d_gene: .; v_gene: TRBV13; abundance: .; CDR3aa: CASSSEPYEQYF; CDR3nt: TGTGCCAGCAGCTCTGAACCGTACGAGCAGTACTTC
j_gene: TRBJ2-7; d_gene: .; v_gene: TRBV6-6; abundance: .; CDR3aa: CASRRGAGDEQYF; CDR3nt: TGTGCCAGCAGACGAGGGGCTGGGGACGAGCAGTACTTC
j_gene: TRBJ2-2; d_gene: .; v_gene: TRBV18; abundance: .; CDR3aa: CASSPDLETGELFF; CDR3nt: TGTGCCAGCTCACCCGACCTAGAAACCGGGGAGCTGTTTTTT
j_gene: TRBJ2-7; d_gene: .; v_gene: TRBV6-1; abundance: .; CDR3aa: CASTRAGTPYEQYF; CDR3nt: TGTGCCAGCACTAGGGCCGGGACACCCTACGAGCAGTACTTC
j_gene: TRBJ2-3; d_gene: TRBD2; v_gene: TRBV7-9; abundance: once; CDR3aa: CASSSSGGLTDTQYF; CDR3nt: TGTGCCAGCAGCTCGAGCGGGGGGTTAACAGATACGCAGTATTTT